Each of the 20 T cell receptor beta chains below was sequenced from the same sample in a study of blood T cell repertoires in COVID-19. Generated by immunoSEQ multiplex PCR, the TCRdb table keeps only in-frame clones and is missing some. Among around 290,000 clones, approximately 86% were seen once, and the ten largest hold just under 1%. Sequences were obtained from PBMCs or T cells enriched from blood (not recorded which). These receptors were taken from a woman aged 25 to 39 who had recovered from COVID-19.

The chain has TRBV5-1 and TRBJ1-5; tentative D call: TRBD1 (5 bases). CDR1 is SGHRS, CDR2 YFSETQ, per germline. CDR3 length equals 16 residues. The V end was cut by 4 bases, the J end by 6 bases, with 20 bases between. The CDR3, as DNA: TGCGCCAGCAGCCCACCGGGACTGGGAGTCCGTCAGCCCCAGCATTTT. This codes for CASSPPGLGVRQPQHF.

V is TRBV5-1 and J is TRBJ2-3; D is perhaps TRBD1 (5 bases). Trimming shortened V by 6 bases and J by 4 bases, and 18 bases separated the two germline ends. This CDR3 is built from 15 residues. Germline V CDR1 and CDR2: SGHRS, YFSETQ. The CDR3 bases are TGCGCCAGCAAAGATCTAGGGGCCAACGCAGATACGCAGTATTTT. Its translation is CASKDLGANADTQYF.

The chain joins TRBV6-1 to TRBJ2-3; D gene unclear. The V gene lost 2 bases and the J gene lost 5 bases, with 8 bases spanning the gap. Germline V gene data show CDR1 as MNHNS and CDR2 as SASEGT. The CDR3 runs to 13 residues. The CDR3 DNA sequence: TGTGCCAGCAGTGAACAGGTGGGAGATACGCAGTATTTT. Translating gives CASSEQVGDTQYF.

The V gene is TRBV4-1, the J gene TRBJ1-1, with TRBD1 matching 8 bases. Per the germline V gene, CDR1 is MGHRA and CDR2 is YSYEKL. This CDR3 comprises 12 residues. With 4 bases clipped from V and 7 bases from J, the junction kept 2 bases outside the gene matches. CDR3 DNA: TGCGCCAGCAGCCTACAGGGGGGTGAAGCTTTCTTT. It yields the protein CASSLQGGEAFF.

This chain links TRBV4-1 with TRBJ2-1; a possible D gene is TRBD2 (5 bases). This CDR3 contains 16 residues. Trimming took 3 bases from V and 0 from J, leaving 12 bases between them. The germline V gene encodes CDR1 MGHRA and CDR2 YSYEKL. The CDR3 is CASSQVELVSYNEQFF. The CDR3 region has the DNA TGCGCCAGCAGCCAGGTAGAACTAGTCTCCTACAATGAGCAGTTCTTC.

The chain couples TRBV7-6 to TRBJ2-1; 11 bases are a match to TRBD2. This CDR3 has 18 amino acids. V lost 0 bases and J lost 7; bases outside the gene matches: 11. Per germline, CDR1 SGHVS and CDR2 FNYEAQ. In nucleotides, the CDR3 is TGTGCCAGCAGCTTAGCGGTTAGCGGGGGGGCCTTCCGTAATGAGCAGTTCTTC. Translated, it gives CASSLAVSGGAFRNEQFF.

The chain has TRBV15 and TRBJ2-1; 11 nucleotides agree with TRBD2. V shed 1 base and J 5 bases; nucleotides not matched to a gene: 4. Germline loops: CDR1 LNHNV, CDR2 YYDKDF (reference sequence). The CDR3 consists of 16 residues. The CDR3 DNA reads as TGTGCCACCAGCAGAGGACTAGCGGGATCTGACAATGAGCAGTTCTTC. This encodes CATSRGLAGSDNEQFF.

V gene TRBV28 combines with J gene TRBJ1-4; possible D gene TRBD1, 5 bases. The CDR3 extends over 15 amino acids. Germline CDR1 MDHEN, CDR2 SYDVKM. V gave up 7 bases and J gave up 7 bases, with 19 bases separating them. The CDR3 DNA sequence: TGTGCCAGCACCGAAACGGGGGAAGGTGTTGAAAAACTGTTTTTT. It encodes CASTETGEGVEKLFF.

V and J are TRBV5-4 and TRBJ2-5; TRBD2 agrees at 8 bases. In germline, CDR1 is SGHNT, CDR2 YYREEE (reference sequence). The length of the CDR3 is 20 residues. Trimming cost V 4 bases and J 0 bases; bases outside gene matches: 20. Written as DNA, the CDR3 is TGTGCCAGCAGCGGGAAGTCGAGCGGGAGTTCACAGTCGTACCAAGAGACCCAGTACTTC. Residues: CASSGKSSGSSQSYQETQYF.

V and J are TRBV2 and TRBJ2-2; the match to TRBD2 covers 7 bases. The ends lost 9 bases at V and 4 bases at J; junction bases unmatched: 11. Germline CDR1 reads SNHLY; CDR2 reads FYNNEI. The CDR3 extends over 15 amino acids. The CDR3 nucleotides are TGTGCCAGTCGGGGGGTGGGGATGTCCACCGGGGAGCTGTTTTTT. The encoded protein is CASRGVGMSTGELFF.

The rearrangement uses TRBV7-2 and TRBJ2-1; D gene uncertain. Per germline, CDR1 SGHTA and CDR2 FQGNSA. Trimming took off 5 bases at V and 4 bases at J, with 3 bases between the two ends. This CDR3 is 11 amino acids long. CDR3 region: CASSPYNEQFF. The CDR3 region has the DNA TGTGCCAGCAGCCCTTACAATGAGCAGTTCTTC.

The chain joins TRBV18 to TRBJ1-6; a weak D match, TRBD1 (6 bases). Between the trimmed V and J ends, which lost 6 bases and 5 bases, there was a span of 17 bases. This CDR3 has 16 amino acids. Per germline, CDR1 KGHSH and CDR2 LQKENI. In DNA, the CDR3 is TGTGCCAGCTCCCCAATAGGGGGGGTTCATAATTCACCCCTCCACTTT. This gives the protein CASSPIGGVHNSPLHF. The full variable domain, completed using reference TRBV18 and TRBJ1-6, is NAGVMQNPRHLVRRRGQEARLRCSPMKGHSHVYWYRQLPEEGLKFMVYLQKENIIDESGMPKERFSAEFPKEGPSILRIQQVVRGDSAAYFCASSPIGGVHNSPLHFGNGTRLTVT.

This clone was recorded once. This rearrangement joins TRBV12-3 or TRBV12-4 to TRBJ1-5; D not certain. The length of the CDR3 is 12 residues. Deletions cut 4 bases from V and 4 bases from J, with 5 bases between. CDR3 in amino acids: CASSYSNQPQHF. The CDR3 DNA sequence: TGTGCCAGCAGTTACAGTAATCAGCCCCAGCATTTT.

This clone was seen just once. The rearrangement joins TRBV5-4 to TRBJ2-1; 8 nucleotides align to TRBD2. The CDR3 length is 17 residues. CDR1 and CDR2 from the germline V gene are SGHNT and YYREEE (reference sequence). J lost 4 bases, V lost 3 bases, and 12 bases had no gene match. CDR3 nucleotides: TGTGCCAGCAGCTCAGAACTAGCGGCACAAAATTACAATGAGCAGTTCTTC. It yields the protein CASSSELAAQNYNEQFF.

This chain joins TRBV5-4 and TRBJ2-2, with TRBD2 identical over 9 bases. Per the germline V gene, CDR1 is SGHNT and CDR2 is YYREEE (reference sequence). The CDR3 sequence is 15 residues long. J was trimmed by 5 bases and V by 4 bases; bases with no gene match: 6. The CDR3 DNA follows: TGTGCCAGCAGCCTCTATAGCGGGAGTACCGGGGAGCTGTTTTTT. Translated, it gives CASSLYSGSTGELFF.

The CDR3, as DNA: TGTGCCAGCAGTTGGGACAGGGACCAAGAGACCCAGTACTTC. It yields the protein CASSWDRDQETQYF. The V and J genes are TRBV5-4 and TRBJ2-5; TRBD1 matches at 9 bases. Germline CDR1 and CDR2: SGHNT and YYREEE (reference sequence). There are 14 residues in the CDR3. Germline trimming cut 5 bases from V and 0 bases from J; bases unmatched to any gene: 2. Variable domain in full (rest from reference TRBV5-4 and TRBJ2-5): ETGVTQSPTHLIKTRGQQVTLRCSSQSGHNTVSWYQQALGQGPQFIFQYYREEENGRGNFPPRFSGLQFPNYSSELNVNALELDDSALYLCASSWDRDQETQYFGPGTRLLVL.

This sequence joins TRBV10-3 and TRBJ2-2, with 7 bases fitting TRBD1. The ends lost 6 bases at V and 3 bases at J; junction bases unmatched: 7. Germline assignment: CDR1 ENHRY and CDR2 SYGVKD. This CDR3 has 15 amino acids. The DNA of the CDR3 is TGTGCCATCAGCCTTAGAGGGACAGACACCGGGGAGCTGTTTTTT. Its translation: CAISLRGTDTGELFF.

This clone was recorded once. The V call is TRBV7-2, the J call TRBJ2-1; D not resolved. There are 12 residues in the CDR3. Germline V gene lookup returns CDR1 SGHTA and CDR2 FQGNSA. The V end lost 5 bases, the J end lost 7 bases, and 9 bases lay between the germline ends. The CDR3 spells CASSQPGNEQFF. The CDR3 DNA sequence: TGTGCCAGCAGCCAGCCGGGTAATGAGCAGTTCTTC.

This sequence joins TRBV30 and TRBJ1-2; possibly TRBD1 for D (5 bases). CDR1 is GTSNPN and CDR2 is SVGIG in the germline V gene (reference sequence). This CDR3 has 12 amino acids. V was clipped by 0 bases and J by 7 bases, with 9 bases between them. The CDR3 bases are TGTGCCTGGAGTGTAATCGGGGGTGGCTACACCTTC. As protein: CAWSVIGGGYTF. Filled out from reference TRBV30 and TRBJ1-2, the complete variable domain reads SQTIHQWPATLVQPVGSPLSLECTVEGTSNPNLYWYRQAAGRGLQLLFYSVGIGQISSEVPQNLSASRPQDRQFILSSKKLLLSDSGFYLCAWSVIGGGYTFGSGTRLTVV.

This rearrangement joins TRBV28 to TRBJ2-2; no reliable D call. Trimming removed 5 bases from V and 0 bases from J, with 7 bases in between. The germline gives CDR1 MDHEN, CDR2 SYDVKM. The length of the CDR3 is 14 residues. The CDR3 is CASSLTSNTGELFF. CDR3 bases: TGTGCCAGCAGTCTTACTTCGAACACCGGGGAGCTGTTTTTT.